One and the same sample provided the 10 T cell receptor beta chains below, sequenced in a study of regulatory T cells in long-lasting Graves disease. TCR beta libraries were built with iRepertoire HTBI primers and Arm-PCR of CDR3 regions. Each CDR3 protein is one row after TCRdb ran MiXCR on the multiplex PCR reads. The sample contains over 450,000 distinct CDR3 sequences, 12% of which appear only once. Time point defined: newly diagnosed GD, antithyroid drugs for less than 3 months. The TCR library used RNA extracted from PBMCs. These records were also assigned to another study, of T cells in Graves' hyperthyroidism and ophthalmopathy.

The starting material was peripheral blood mononuclear cells (PBMCs), obtained at new diagnosis, from a patient treated with antithyroid drugs. Receptors originate from a woman in her thirties with Graves disease.

Many counts were recorded for this clonotype. The V gene is TRBV5-1, the J gene TRBJ2-1, with D perhaps TRBD2 (5 bases). Trimming pared 1 base from V and 10 bases from J, leaving 18 bases between. The CDR3 consists of 15 residues. Per germline, CDR1 SGHRS and CDR2 YFSETQ. The CDR3 sequence is CASSLTPGLTKEQFF. For the CDR3, the DNA is TGCGCCAGCAGCTTGACCCCAGGACTGACCAAGGAGCAGTTCTTC.

The gene calls are TRBV29-1 and TRBJ1-2, with 10 nucleotides matching TRBD1. Trimming took 7 bases from V and 4 from J; bases not matched to a gene: 6. CDR1 and CDR2 (germline): SQVTM, ANQGSEA. This CDR3 region has 13 residues. The CDR3 nucleotides read TGCAGCGCTGGACAGGGGGGCGGCTATGGCTACACCTTC. The encoded protein is CSAGQGGGYGYTF. The full variable domain, with the rest looked up from reference TRBV29-1 and TRBJ1-2, is SAVISQKPSRDICQRGTSLTIQCQVDSQVTMMFWYRQQPGQSLTLIATANQGSEATYESGFVIDKFPISRPNLTFSTLTVSNMSPEDSSIYLCSAGQGGGYGYTFGSGTRLTVV.

This clonotype came up many times. V gene TRBV6-1 combines with J gene TRBJ1-3; 12 bases are shared with TRBD1. Per the germline V gene, CDR1 is MNHNS and CDR2 is SASEGT. This CDR3 contains 14 residues. Losses at the gene ends were 6 bases for V and 7 bases for J; bases not matched to a gene: 4. CDR3 DNA sequence: TGTGCCAGCAGAATCGGGACAGGGGGCAACACCATATATTTT. Translation: CASRIGTGGNTIYF.

About this clonotype itself: A read error may account for a junction end that differs from germline. The chain combines TRBV28 with TRBJ2-3, with 11 positions matching TRBD2. This CDR3 region has 15 residues. Germline V CDR1 and CDR2: MDHEN, SYDVKM. DNA of the CDR3: TGTTCCAGCAGTTTCGGTTCTAGCGGGAGGCTTACGCAGTATTTT. Protein: CSSSFGSSGRLTQYF.

This clonotype was recorded at least ten times. The CDR3 sequence is CASKLNPGGTNYGYTF. In DNA form, the CDR3 reads TGCGCCAGCAAACTTAACCCAGGGGGCACTAACTATGGCTACACCTTC. J is TRBJ1-2 and V is TRBV10-2; 8 nucleotides match TRBD1. The CDR3 consists of 16 residues. From germline, CDR1 is WSHSY and CDR2 SAAADI. After removal of 7 bases from V and 0 bases from J, the junction contained 10 bases not matched to a gene.

In this sample, this clonotype turned up many times. The genes are TRBV12-3 or TRBV12-4 and TRBJ2-7; tentatively, D is TRBD2 (5 bases). The CDR3 contains 14 residues. V shed 2 bases and J shed 3 bases, with 11 bases lying between them. CDR3 protein: CASSLRGSHYEQYF. The CDR3 nucleotides are TGTGCCAGCAGTTTAAGAGGGTCCCACTACGAGCAGTACTTC.

This clonotype was picked up many times. The chain has TRBV18 and TRBJ2-7; D possibly uses TRBD1 or TRBD2 (5 bases each). Germline loops: CDR1 KGHSH, CDR2 LQKENI. V was pared by 3 bases and J by 7 bases, with 16 bases between. The CDR3 is made up of 14 amino acids. The CDR3: CASSPARGTREQYF. CDR3 nucleotides: TGTGCCAGCTCACCCGCCCGGGGCACGAGAGAGCAGTACTTC.

This clonotype turned up a few times. The CDR3 does not close with the conserved phenylalanine or tryptophan, likely indicating a read error. The chain uses TRBV6-1 and TRBJ2-7; D gene unclear. Germline CDR1 and CDR2: MNHNS and SASEGT. There are 10 residues in the CDR3. V lost 6 bases and J lost 4, with 4 bases in between. The CDR3 DNA reads as TGTGCCAGCAGGGTATACGAGCAGTACCTC. It yields the protein CASRVYEQYL.

The sample holds many counts of this clonotype. V usage is TRBV20-1 and J usage is TRBJ2-7, with TRBD2 matching over 13 bases. Germline trimming cut 5 bases from V and 2 bases from J; bases unmatched to any gene: 9. Germline assignment: CDR1 DFQATT and CDR2 SNEGSKA (reference sequence). There are 16 residues in the CDR3. CDR3 coding DNA: TGCAGTGCTCACTCTGGACTAGCGGGAGTCCCCTACGAGCAGTACTTC. As protein: CSAHSGLAGVPYEQYF.

This clonotype has more than one count but fewer than ten. This chain connects TRBV12-3 or TRBV12-4 to TRBJ2-1; 7 bases are shared with TRBD2. The CDR3 consists of 14 residues. V was clipped by 8 bases and J by 2 bases; unmatched bases: 6. Written as DNA, the CDR3 is TGTGCCAGCCGGGCGGGAGAGGCCTACAATGAGCAGTTCTTC. Translated: CASRAGEAYNEQFF.